These T cell receptor beta chains were read from a single sample in a study of human T cells and chemical hapten exposure. TCRdb called the RACE reads again in MiXCR, with one record for every CDR3 protein. The repertoire consists of 62,000 or so distinct CDR3 sequences, with approximately 9.9% occurring once and the leading ten covering about 5%. This specimen consisted of whole blood, obtained in connection with sensitization to the hapten diphenylcyclopropenone (DPC). These receptors all stem from a woman in her forties or fifties with alopecia areata. Some clones in this sample may be carry-over from other donors' samples. Each CDR3 is given with its conserved first and last residue. Each record gives: V gene, clone size, J gene, D gene, CDR3 protein, CDR3 DNA. A D gene is named only where the DNA matches it firmly. Only part of the rows carry a size: once, few, many, or a class if the clone is expanded.

TRBV4-1	-	TRBJ1-6	-	CASSQYGKGNNSPLHF	TGCGCCAGCAGCCAGTATGGGAAGGGAAATAATTCACCCCTCCACTTT
TRBV7-2	many	TRBJ2-7	-	CASSLHTYEQYF	TGTGCCAGCAGCTTGCACACCTACGAGCAGTACTTC
TRBV28	-	TRBJ2-7	TRBD2	CASSFHSLAGNAALPYEQYF	TGTGCCAGCAGTTTCCACAGTCTAGCGGGAAATGCTGCATTGCCCTACGAGCAGTACTTC
TRBV12-3/TRBV12-4	-	TRBJ2-2	-	CASSLRDTWNTGELFF	TGTGCCAGCAGTCTGCGGGACACTTGGAACACCGGGGAGCTGTTTTTT
TRBV29-1	many	TRBJ2-1	TRBD2	CSVEGRGLASGEQFF	TGCAGCGTTGAAGGAAGGGGACTAGCTTCGGGTGAGCAGTTCTTC
TRBV6-5	many	TRBJ1-2	TRBD1	CASRFQGAGGYTF	TGTGCCAGCAGGTTTCAGGGGGCTGGAGGCTACACCTTC
TRBV7-9	many	TRBJ2-2	TRBD1	CASSVRGRGKDTGELFF	TGTGCCAGCAGCGTCAGGGGCAGGGGGAAGGACACCGGGGAGCTGTTTTTT
TRBV6-2/TRBV6-3	many	TRBJ1-1	-	CASSYSAVMNTEAFF	TGTGCCAGCAGTTACTCGGCAGTAATGAACACTGAAGCTTTCTTT
TRBV6-2/TRBV6-3	many	TRBJ1-2	-	CASSYEAIRGYTF	TGTGCCAGCAGTTACGAGGCGATCCGCGGCTACACCTTC
TRBV21-1	-	TRBJ2-7	-	CASSNRIEQYF	TGTGCCAGCAGCAACCGTATCGAGCAGTACTTC
TRBV7-2	many	TRBJ2-7	-	CASSWGQHEQYF	TGTGCCAGCAGCTGGGGCCAGCACGAGCAGTACTTC
TRBV18	many	TRBJ2-1	-	CASSPSLGGGGEQFF	TGTGCCAGCTCACCCTCCCTAGGGGGCGGGGGTGAGCAGTTCTTC
TRBV20-1	many	TRBJ2-2	TRBD2	CSARGSGRVNTGELFF	TGCAGTGCTAGAGGAAGCGGGAGGGTTAACACCGGGGAGCTGTTTTTT
TRBV20-1	many	TRBJ1-3	-	CSARQTSDSGNTIYF	TGCAGTGCTAGACAGACATCCGACTCTGGAAACACCATATATTTT
TRBV28	many	TRBJ2-7	TRBD1	CASSTGQGYSYEQYF	TGTGCCAGCAGTACCGGACAGGGGTACTCCTACGAGCAGTACTTC
TRBV20-1	few	TRBJ1-2	TRBD1	CSARDTGQGVGYTF	TGCAGTGCTAGAGATACGGGACAGGGTGTCGGCTACACCTTC
TRBV19	many	TRBJ2-6	-	CASSIGGKTGANVLTF	TGTGCCAGTAGTATAGGAGGAAAGACTGGGGCCAACGTCCTGACTTTC
TRBV7-2	many	TRBJ2-7	-	CASTPDGASSYEQYF	TGTGCCAGCACCCCGGACGGCGCGAGCTCCTACGAGCAGTACTTC
TRBV7-9	few	TRBJ1-5	-	CASSHHRGSNQPQHF	TGTGCCAGCAGCCACCATCGAGGGTCCAATCAGCCCCAGCATTTT
TRBV10-2	few	TRBJ2-2	TRBD2	CASRGLAGVAGELFF	TGCGCCAGCAGGGGACTAGCGGGAGTAGCCGGGGAGCTGTTTTTT
TRBV3-1	once	TRBJ2-6	-	CASSQRSGANVLTF	TGTGCCAGCAGCCAAAGGTCCGGGGCCAACGTCCTGACTTTC
TRBV7-2	few	TRBJ2-1	TRBD2	CASSLAGLAVSVEQFF	TGTGCCAGCAGCTTAGCGGGACTAGCAGTCTCCGTTGAGCAGTTCTTC
TRBV9	many	TRBJ2-1	TRBD2	CASSQTSGRTNEQFF	TGTGCCAGCAGCCAGACTAGCGGGAGGACCAATGAGCAGTTCTTC
TRBV20-1	-	TRBJ1-5	TRBD1	CSAQETGDQPQHF	TGCAGTGCACAAGAAACAGGGGATCAGCCCCAGCATTTT
TRBV18	-	TRBJ2-1	TRBD2	CASSPGGREQFF	TGTGCCAGTTCTCCGGGAGGTCGGGAGCAGTTCTTC
TRBV5-1	-	TRBJ2-7	TRBD2	CASSLVTAGLHEQYF	TGCGCCAGCAGCTTGGTAACAGCGGGACTCCACGAGCAGTACTTC
TRBV10-2	many	TRBJ1-6	-	CASRQDNSPLHF	TGCGCCAGCAGGCAAGATAATTCACCCCTCCACTTT
TRBV24-1	many	TRBJ2-5	TRBD1	CATSDLRGIGGEETQYF	TGTGCCACCAGTGATTTGCGAGGTATAGGGGGCGAAGAGACCCAGTACTTC
TRBV7-9	-	TRBJ2-3	-	CASSLALDTQYF	TGTGCCAGCAGCTTAGCCTTAGATACGCAGTATTTT
TRBV7-9	-	TRBJ1-2	-	CASSLVLSLSMHSGYTF	TGTGCCAGCAGCTTAGTGCTCTCGTTAAGCATGCACTCTGGCTACACCTTC
TRBV6-5	-	TRBJ2-7	-	CASTSNYEQYF	TGTGCCAGCACCTCTAACTACGAGCAGTACTTC
TRBV3-1	-	TRBJ2-7	-	CASSQAGIEQYF	TGTGCCAGCAGCCAAGCGGGGATCGAGCAGTACTTC
TRBV5-8	many	TRBJ1-1	TRBD1	CASSLRGQGRLNTEAFF	TGTGCCAGCAGCTTGCGGGGACAGGGCCGGTTGAACACTGAAGCTTTCTTT
TRBV6-2/TRBV6-3	many	TRBJ2-1	-	CASSYRYNEQFF	TGTGCCAGCAGTTACAGGTACAATGAGCAGTTCTTC
TRBV12-3/TRBV12-4	few	TRBJ2-1	TRBD1	CASSSGQGSSSYNEQFF	TGTGCCAGCAGTAGCGGACAGGGGTCAAGCTCCTACAATGAGCAGTTCTTC
TRBV28	few	TRBJ2-1	-	CASTLGGALNEQFF	TGTGCCAGCACCCTAGGGGGGGCGTTAAATGAGCAGTTCTTC
TRBV29-1	many	TRBJ2-2	TRBD1	CSVGGTATGELFF	TGCAGCGTTGGTGGGACAGCTACCGGGGAGCTGTTTTTT
TRBV20-1	medium-sized	TRBJ2-7	TRBD1	CSARGTGSGEQYF	TGCAGTGCTAGGGGGACAGGGTCAGGCGAGCAGTACTTC
TRBV7-8	-	TRBJ2-7	TRBD1	CASSLGGTGFEQYF	TGTGCCAGCAGCTTAGGAGGGACAGGGTTCGAGCAGTACTTC
TRBV3-2	medium-sized	TRBJ2-7	-	CASRGDTYEQYF	TGTGCCAGCAGAGGGGACACCTACGAGCAGTACTTC
TRBV20-1	few	TRBJ2-7	TRBD2	CSASDYTSGIVYEQYF	TGCAGTGCAAGCGACTATACTAGCGGGATTGTCTACGAGCAGTACTTC